This T cell receptor (beta chain) is from a study of blood T cell repertoires in COVID-19. Overall study context: COVID-19 samples, acute and convalescent, were from the United States, Italy and Spain. T cells, B-cell-depleted T cells, or PBMCs provided the cDNA or gDNA that served as material.

Per the original data handling: Estimated nucleated cell counts came from reference gene primer amplification. Assay: immunoSEQ multiplex PCR; the TCRdb copy retains only in-frame clones and omits some. The V and J calls and clone size were taken over from that table, and D and trimming were inferred from the DNA. The table includes around 300,000 clones, about 90% detected once. The CDR3 runs to 21 residues. V was cut by 4 bases and J by 1 base, with 28 bases left in between. The germline V gene encodes CDR1 KGHDR and CDR2 SFDVKD. The sequence derives from a woman aged 40 to 55 with acute or convalescent COVID-19. The sample consisted of peripheral blood. The chain combines TRBV24-1 with TRBJ1-3, with D tentatively TRBD1 (5 bases). The CDR3 DNA follows: TGTGCCACCAGTGAAGGGAGCGGGGCAGGGTCGGGGATTGCATCTGGAAACACCATATATTTT. It specifies CATSEGSGAGSGIASGNTIYF.